This TCR beta chain came from a study of cytomegalovirus exposure and HLA in healthy donors. This clone was picked up one time. The antigen is unknown. Germline CDR1 and CDR2: SGHDT and YYEEEE. Trimming removed 4 bases from V and 5 bases from J; junction bases left unmatched: 10. The CDR3 is 15 amino acids. Study outcomes and limitations: Earlier findings revealed that most TCR beta V segments proved productive either about 90% or about 30% of the time.

A multiplex PCR was run with 60 Vbeta primers and 13 Jbeta primers. Clones were sequenced by immunoSEQ multiplex PCR, and TCRdb holds only the in-frame ones, with some missing. Seen here are 120,000 or so clones, 77% observed once, and the top ten hold under 7%. The sequenced sample was PBMCs. The sequence came from a man younger than 35 in good health and CMV-seropositive. The chain recombines TRBV5-6 with TRBJ2-7, with TRBD1 matching over 9 bases. CDR3 nucleotide sequence: TGTGCCAGCAGCGCATCCCCCGGGACAGGGCACGAGCAGTACTTC. Amino acids: CASSASPGTGHEQYF.